This record concerns one T cell receptor (beta chain) sequence. Antigen unknown. V was pared by 2 bases and J by 2 bases, with 10 bases between. Germline CDR1 LGHNA, CDR2 YNFKEQ. This CDR3 is built from 14 residues. The data were produced by immunoSEQ multiplex PCR, yet TCRdb's version contains in-frame clones alone and is incomplete. The sample records about 40,000 clones, around 88% being singletons. This specimen comes from a study of OX40 agonist ivuxolimab in advanced cancers. Study-level background: Cohort: around 86% men, mean age 60, aged about 23 to 80. Antecedent anti-PD-1, anti-PD-L1 or anti-CTLA-4 therapy was permissible, with roughly 36% having received some. Study-level points and caveats: Dosing at 0.1 to 3.0 mg/kg was accompanied by clonal expansion of CD4+ and CD8+ blood T cells by week 6. Researchers report that CD8+ T cells had, on average, more expanded clones than CD4+.

The rearrangement uses TRBV4-2 and TRBJ2-7; no definite D call. The sample was CD4+ or CD8+ T cells sorted from blood, taken in a trial of the OX40 agonist ivuxolimab. The receptor's source is an adult with an advanced solid tumor such as melanoma, head and neck, liver or kidney cancer. The DNA of the CDR3 is TGTGCCAGCAGCCAACGGGCCGAAGCCTACGAGCAGTACTTC. This sequence encodes CASSQRAEAYEQYF.